Each of the 13 T cell receptor beta chains below was sequenced from the same sample in a study of cytomegalovirus exposure and HLA in healthy donors. The PCR employed 60 Vbeta primers together with 13 Jbeta primers. Method: immunoSEQ multiplex PCR; TCRdb's copy keeps in-frame clones and lacks some. The sample lists 150,000 or so clones, approximately 79% occurring once. Sequencing used PBMCs. The receptors were sampled from a man aged 40-55 years in good health and CMV-seropositive.

This clone was counted once. The gene calls are TRBV7-9 and TRBJ2-7; 9 bases line up with TRBD2. The CDR3 is made up of 14 amino acids. V was clipped by 1 base and J by 6 bases; unmatched bases: 4. Germline-derived CDR1 and CDR2 are SEHNR and FQNEAQ (reference sequence). The CDR3 sequence: CASSLGRGGVEQYF. The CDR3, as DNA: TGTGCCAGCAGCTTAGGGCGCGGGGGGGTCGAGCAGTACTTC.

The genes are TRBV29-1 and TRBJ2-7; 7 bases map to TRBD2. V gave up 4 bases and J gave up 2 bases; unmatched junction bases: 8. CDR3 length: 14 amino acids. The germline gives CDR1 SQVTM, CDR2 ANQGSEA. The CDR3 spells CSVASGATPYEQYF. In DNA form, the CDR3 reads TGCAGCGTTGCTAGCGGCGCTACCCCCTACGAGCAGTACTTC.

The chain links TRBV5-1 to TRBJ2-1, with no clear D. Trimming left V 2 bases short and J 5 bases short, with 5 bases between. The CDR3 totals 12 residues. Germline V lookup: CDR1 SGHRS, CDR2 YFSETQ. The chain's CDR3 is CASSFQNNEQFF. Here the CDR3 DNA reads TGCGCCAGCAGCTTTCAGAACAATGAGCAGTTCTTC.

This chain links TRBV5-4 with TRBJ1-1, with D maybe TRBD1 (5 bases). CDR1 and CDR2 from the germline V gene are SGHNT and YYREEE (reference sequence). Deletions cut 6 bases from V and 4 bases from J, with 13 bases between. This CDR3 contains 13 residues. CDR3 coding DNA: TGTGCCAGCACCCCCGGGGGGACCACTGAAGCTTTCTTT. As protein: CASTPGGTTEAFF.

The V call is TRBV6-1, the J call TRBJ2-5; 10 bases map to TRBD2. The junction had 9 bases not matched to a gene; V was cut back by 1 base and J by 4 bases. The CDR3 extends over 17 amino acids. Germline-derived CDR1 and CDR2 are MNHNS and SASEGT. The CDR3 loop is CASSEVWSSGSRETQYF. Here the CDR3 DNA reads TGTGCCAGCAGTGAAGTGTGGTCTAGCGGGAGCAGAGAGACCCAGTACTTC.

The V gene is TRBV2, the J gene TRBJ2-5; 11 bases align to TRBD2. Per germline, CDR1 SNHLY and CDR2 FYNNEI. This CDR3 has 16 amino acids. The trim removed 3 bases at V and 4 bases at J, leaving 7 bases unmatched. CDR3 in DNA: TGTGCCAGCAGTGATACTAGCGGGAGTTCAGGAGAGACCCAGTACTTC. Translated: CASSDTSGSSGETQYF. Variable domain in full (rest from reference TRBV2 and TRBJ2-5): EPEVTQTPSHQVTQMGQEVILRCVPISNHLYFYWYRQILGQKVEFLVSFYNNEISEKSEIFDDQFSVERPDGSNFTLKIRSTKLEDSAMYFCASSDTSGSSGETQYFGPGTRLLVL.

The chain links TRBV11-2 to TRBJ2-1; no firm D call. V lost 5 bases and J 4 bases, leaving 3 bases between the germline ends. CDR1 and CDR2 from the germline V gene are SGHAT and FQNNGV. The CDR3 spans 11 residues. CDR3 in amino acids: CASSRYNEQFF. DNA of the CDR3: TGTGCCAGCAGCCGGTACAATGAGCAGTTCTTC.

The V call is TRBV5-4, the J call TRBJ2-1, with 9 positions matching TRBD1. This CDR3 contains 15 residues. V was clipped by 0 bases and J by 7 bases; unmatched bases: 5. Germline assignment: CDR1 SGHNT and CDR2 YYREEE (reference sequence). CDR3 nucleotide sequence: TGTGCCAGCAGCTTGGCCGGGACAGGGTCGAATGAGCAGTTCTTC. As protein: CASSLAGTGSNEQFF.

The J gene is TRBJ2-7, the V gene TRBV9; 7 positions match TRBD1. The CDR3 sequence is 13 residues long. The junction had 5 bases not matched to a gene; V was cut back by 4 bases and J by 4 bases. Germline assignment: CDR1 SGDLS and CDR2 YYNGEE. The CDR3: CASSPGTVYEQYF. The CDR3 DNA sequence: TGTGCCAGCAGCCCCGGGACAGTTTACGAGCAGTACTTC.

This sequence joins TRBV7-8 and TRBJ1-1, with 9 bases identical to TRBD1. V gave up 6 bases and J gave up 2 bases; unmatched junction bases: 4. CDR3 length: 14 residues. Germline V gene lookup returns CDR1 SGHVS and CDR2 FQNEAQ. The CDR3 here is CASSWDRVNTEAFF. The DNA for the CDR3 is TGTGCCAGCAGTTGGGACAGGGTAAACACTGAAGCTTTCTTT.

The chain carries TRBV19 and TRBJ1-5; D is unclear. Trimming removed 6 bases at V and 2 bases at J, with 14 bases between. From germline, CDR1 is LNHDA and CDR2 SQIVND (reference sequence). CDR3 length: 15 residues. DNA of the CDR3: TGTGCCAGTAGCTGGACTCGCGGGGGCAATCAGCCCCAGCATTTT. It specifies CASSWTRGGNQPQHF.

The chain couples TRBV6-5 to TRBJ2-3; 12 bases map to TRBD2. CDR1 and CDR2 (germline): MNHEY, SVGAGI. V was clipped by 4 bases and J by 4 bases; unmatched bases: 3. CDR3 length: 15 amino acids. The CDR3 is CASSSASGRADTQYF. In DNA form, the CDR3 reads TGTGCCAGCAGTTCTGCTAGCGGGAGGGCAGATACGCAGTATTTT.

This clone appeared once. The chain has TRBV2 and TRBJ2-6, with 7 nucleotides matching TRBD1. The trim removed 10 bases at V and 3 bases at J, leaving 18 bases unmatched. Looked up from germline, CDR1 is SNHLY and CDR2 is FYNNEI. The CDR3 is 18 residues long. The CDR3 here is CATVLPGTDPFGANVLTF. For the CDR3, the DNA is TGTGCCACCGTATTACCCGGGACAGATCCGTTTGGGGCCAACGTCCTGACTTTC.